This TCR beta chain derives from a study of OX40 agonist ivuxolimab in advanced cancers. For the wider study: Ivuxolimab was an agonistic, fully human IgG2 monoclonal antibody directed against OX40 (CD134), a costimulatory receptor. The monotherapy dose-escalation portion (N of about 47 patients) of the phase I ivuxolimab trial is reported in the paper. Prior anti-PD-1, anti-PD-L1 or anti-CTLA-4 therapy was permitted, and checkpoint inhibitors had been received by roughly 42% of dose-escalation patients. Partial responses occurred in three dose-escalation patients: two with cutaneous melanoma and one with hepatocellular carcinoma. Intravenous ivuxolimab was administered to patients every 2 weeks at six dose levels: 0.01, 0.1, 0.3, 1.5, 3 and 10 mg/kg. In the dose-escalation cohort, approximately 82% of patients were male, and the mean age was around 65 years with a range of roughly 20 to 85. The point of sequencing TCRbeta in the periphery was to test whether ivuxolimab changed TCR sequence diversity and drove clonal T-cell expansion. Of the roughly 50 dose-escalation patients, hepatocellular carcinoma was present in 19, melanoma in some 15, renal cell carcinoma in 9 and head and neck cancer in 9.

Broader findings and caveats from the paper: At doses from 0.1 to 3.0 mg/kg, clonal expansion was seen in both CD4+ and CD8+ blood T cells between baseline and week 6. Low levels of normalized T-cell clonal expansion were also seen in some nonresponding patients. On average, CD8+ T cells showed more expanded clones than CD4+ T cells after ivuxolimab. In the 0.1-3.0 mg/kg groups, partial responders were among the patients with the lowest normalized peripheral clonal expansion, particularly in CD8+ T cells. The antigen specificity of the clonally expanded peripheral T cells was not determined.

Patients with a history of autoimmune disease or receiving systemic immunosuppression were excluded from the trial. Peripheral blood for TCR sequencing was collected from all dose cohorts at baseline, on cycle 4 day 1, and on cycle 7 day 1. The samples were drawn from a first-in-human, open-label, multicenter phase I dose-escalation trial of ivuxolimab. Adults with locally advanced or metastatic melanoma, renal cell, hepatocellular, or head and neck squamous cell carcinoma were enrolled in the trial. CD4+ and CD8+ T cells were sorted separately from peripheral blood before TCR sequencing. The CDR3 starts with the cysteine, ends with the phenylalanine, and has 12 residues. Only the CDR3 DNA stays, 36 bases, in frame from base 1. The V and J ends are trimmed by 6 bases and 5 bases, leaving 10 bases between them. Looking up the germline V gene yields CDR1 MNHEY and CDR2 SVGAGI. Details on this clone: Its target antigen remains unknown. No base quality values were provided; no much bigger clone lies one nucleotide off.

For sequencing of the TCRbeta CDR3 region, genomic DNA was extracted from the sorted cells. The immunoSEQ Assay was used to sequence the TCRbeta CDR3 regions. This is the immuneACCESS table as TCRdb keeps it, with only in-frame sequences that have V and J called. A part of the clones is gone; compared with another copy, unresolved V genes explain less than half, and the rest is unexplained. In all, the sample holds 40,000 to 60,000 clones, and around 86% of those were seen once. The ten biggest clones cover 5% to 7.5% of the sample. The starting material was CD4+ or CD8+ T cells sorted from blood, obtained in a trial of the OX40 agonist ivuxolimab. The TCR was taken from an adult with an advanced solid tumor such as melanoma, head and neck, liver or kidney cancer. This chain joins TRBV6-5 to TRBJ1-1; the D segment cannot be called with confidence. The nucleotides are TGTGCCAGCAGCCCTGGACGGACTGAAGCTTTCTTT. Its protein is CASSPGRTEAFF.